The sample holds a few counts of the clone carrying this T cell receptor beta chain. What it recognizes is unknown. The data are from a study of early T cells in non-severe SARS-CoV-2 infection. TCRdb recomputed calls from the 5' RACE reads with MiXCR, one row per CDR3 protein. The sample lists tens of thousands of distinct CDR3 sequences; about 12% were seen once. Germline values: CDR1 KGHDR, CDR2 SFDVKD. Deletions cut 4 bases from V and 6 bases from J, with 15 bases between. The CDR3 runs to 14 residues. Whole-study results and caveats: Private and CD4 specificities were missed by VDJdb matching, which favored anti-spike CD8 responses.

The chain couples TRBV24-1 to TRBJ2-7; a weak D match, TRBD2 (7 bases). The sample taken for sequencing was whole blood. This TCR was sampled from an adult who was a healthcare worker with PCR-confirmed SARS-CoV-2 infection or an uninfected control (not recorded which). This chain's CDR3 is CATSDKAGHGEQYF. The CDR3 DNA is TGTGCCACCAGTGACAAAGCGGGACACGGCGAGCAGTACTTC.